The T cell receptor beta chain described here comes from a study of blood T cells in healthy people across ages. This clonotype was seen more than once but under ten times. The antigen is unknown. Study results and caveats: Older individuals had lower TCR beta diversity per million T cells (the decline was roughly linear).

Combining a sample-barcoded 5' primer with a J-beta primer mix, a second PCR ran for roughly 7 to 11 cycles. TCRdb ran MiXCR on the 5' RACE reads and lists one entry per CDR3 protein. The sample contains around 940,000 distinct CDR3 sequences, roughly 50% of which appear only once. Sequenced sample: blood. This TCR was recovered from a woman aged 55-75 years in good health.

CDR3 loop: CASSSYGLAANNEQYF. CDR3 in DNA: TGTGCCAGCAGCTCCTACGGACTAGCGGCCAACAATGAGCAGTACTTC. J is TRBJ2-5 and V is TRBV4-2; 10 nucleotides agree with TRBD2. The V segment lost 5 bases and the J segment 11 bases; nucleotides outside the gene matches: 17. The CDR3 totals 16 residues. Per germline, CDR1 LGHNA and CDR2 YNFKEQ.